This T cell receptor (beta chain) was retrieved from a study of CD8 T cells in ankylosing spondylitis. This clonotype was observed a few times. Its antigen remains unknown. General observations from the study: There was a TCR beta motif, made of several highly homologous variants, that appeared characteristic of ankylosing spondylitis blood.

The CDR3 spans 13 residues. Germline CDR1 is SGHNT and CDR2 is YENEEA. V was pared by 5 bases and J by 5 bases, with 12 bases between. TCRdb analysed the 5' RACE reads with MiXCR anew, one entry per CDR3 protein. The repertoire holds over 700,000 distinct CDR3 sequences, with around a fifth as singletons. The specimen sequenced was blood, either unsorted or a sorted T cell fraction (not recorded which). The rearrangement uses TRBV11-3 and TRBJ1-2; no reliable D call. The clonotype originates from a male donor with ankylosing spondylitis. CDR3 coding DNA: TGTGCCAGCAGCGAGGGCAGGCCTTATGGCTACACCTTC. Translation gives CASSEGRPYGYTF. The full variable domain, in which reference TRBV11-3 and TRBJ1-2 provide the parts outside the CDR3, is EAGVVQSPRYKIIEKKQPVAFWCNPISGHNTLYWYLQNLGQGPELLIRYENEEAVDDSQLPKDRFSAERLKGVDSTLKIQPAELGDSAVYLCASSEGRPYGYTFGSGTRLTVV.